Sequencing of this T cell receptor beta chain was carried out in a study of Graves' ophthalmopathy and Graves' hyperthyroidism. Regarding this clonotype: Antigen: not known.

Amplification of the TCR beta CDR3 regions used RNA transcripts (as template). Amplification began with first-round RT-PCR using HTBI primers, then second-round multiplex PCR was performed. Each CDR3 protein is one row after TCRdb ran MiXCR on the multiplex PCR reads. This sample yields over a million distinct CDR3 sequences, of which about 36% are seen a single time; around 10% belongs to the top ten. The germline V gene has CDR1 DFQATT and CDR2 SNEGSKA (reference sequence). With 4 bases clipped from V and 3 bases from J, the junction kept 1 base outside the gene matches. The CDR3 is made up of 12 amino acids. Patients were left out if they had other autoimmune diseases, uncontrolled infections, pregnancy or lactation. The diagnosis was founded upon clinical symptoms, serum thyroxine, TRAb, thyroid ultrasound and orbital computed tomography. Whole-study results and caveats: The model forecast ophthalmopathy progression, reaching around 70% sensitivity and about 75% specificity. Blood contained most expanded thyroid clonotypes exceeding 0.001 frequency.

The chain carries TRBV20-1 and TRBJ2-7, with TRBD2 matching over 9 bases. The sequenced sample consisted of peripheral blood or thyroid tissue (not recorded which). The receptor comes from an adult man with Graves' hyperthyroidism. The CDR3 DNA reads TGCAGTGCTACTAGCGGGGACTACGAGCAGTACTTC. Translated: CSATSGDYEQYF.